This T cell receptor beta chain originates from a study of blood T cell repertoires in COVID-19. Original processing methods: Scientists estimated how many nucleated cells there were by amplifying reference gene primers. TCRdb keeps only in-frame clones here, not all; method: immunoSEQ multiplex PCR. Clone size and the V and J calls come from that table; the DNA yielded D and trimming. The table includes 370,000 or so clones, around 87% detected once. J gave up 4 bases and V 4 bases, and 6 bases lay outside the gene matches. Germline V gives CDR1 MNHEY, CDR2 SVGAGI. This CDR3 is built from 16 residues. Ages ranged from about 18 to 90 years, with residence in about 23 US areas. Self-reported history from a screening survey and questionnaire set each donor's cohort.

The V call is TRBV6-5, the J call TRBJ2-1, with TRBD1 matching 11 bases. Material for sequencing was PBMCs or T cells enriched from blood (not recorded which). This TCR was sampled from a man younger than 45 who had recovered from COVID-19. CDR3 residues: CASSLVWDRGYNEQFF. The CDR3 nucleotides read TGTGCCAGCAGTTTGGTATGGGACAGGGGGTACAATGAGCAGTTCTTC.